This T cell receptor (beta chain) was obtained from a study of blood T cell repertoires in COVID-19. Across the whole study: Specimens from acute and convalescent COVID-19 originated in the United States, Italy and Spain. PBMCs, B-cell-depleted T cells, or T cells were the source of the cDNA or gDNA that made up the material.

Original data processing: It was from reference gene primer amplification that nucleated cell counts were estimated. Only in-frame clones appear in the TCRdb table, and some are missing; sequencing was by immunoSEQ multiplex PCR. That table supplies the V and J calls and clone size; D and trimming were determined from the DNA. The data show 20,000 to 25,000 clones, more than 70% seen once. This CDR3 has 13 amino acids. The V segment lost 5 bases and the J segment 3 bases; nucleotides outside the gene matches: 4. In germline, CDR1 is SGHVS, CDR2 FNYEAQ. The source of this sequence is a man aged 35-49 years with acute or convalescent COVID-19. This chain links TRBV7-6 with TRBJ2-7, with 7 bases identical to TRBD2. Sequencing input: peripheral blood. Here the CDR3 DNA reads TGTGCCAGCAGCGGACTAGTCGACTACGAGCAGTACTTC. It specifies CASSGLVDYEQYF.